This T cell receptor (beta chain) stems from a study of shared clonotypes between healthy human individuals. Deep-level settings were used for running the assay. Only in-frame clones appear in the TCRdb table, and some are missing; sequencing was by immunoSEQ multiplex PCR. The data hold 2,500,000 or so clones, with around 94% observed a single time. Adult Caucasians living in Nashville, Tennessee made up all of the donors. In the CD4+ fraction, cells were divided into CD45RA+ naive and CD45RA-negative memory subsets. The length of the CDR3 is 16 residues. Looked up from germline, CDR1 is SGDLS and CDR2 is YYNGEE. V lost 4 bases to trimming and J lost 6 bases; unmatched junction nucleotides: 8.

The chain has TRBV9 and TRBJ2-2; 11 nucleotides line up with TRBD1. Sequencing was performed on naive CD4+ T cells sorted from blood. Subset given: CD45RA+ positively selected. This receptor was identified in a man aged 18-30 years in good health. CDR3 region: CASSLVPGQGAGELFF. CDR3 coding DNA: TGTGCCAGCAGCCTCGTTCCGGGACAGGGGGCCGGGGAGCTGTTTTTT. Filled out from reference TRBV9 and TRBJ2-2, the complete variable domain reads DSGVTQTPKHLITATGQRVTLRCSPRSGDLSVYWYQQSLDQGLQFLIQYYNGEERAKGNILERFSAQQFPDLHSELNLSSLELGDSALYFCASSLVPGQGAGELFFGEGSRLTVL.